The text below deals with one T cell receptor (beta chain). These data belong to a study of T cells after yellow fever vaccination. TCRdb reanalysed the 5' RACE reads using MiXCR and keeps one entry per CDR3 protein. The table shows around 120,000 distinct CDR3 sequences, with 13% to 15% occurring only once. Germline CDR1 reads LGHNA; CDR2 reads YSLEER. The V end lost 0 bases, the J end lost 4 bases, and 16 bases lay between the germline ends. The CDR3 is 17 residues long. The chain carries TRBV4-3 and TRBJ2-1; a weak D match, TRBD1 (7 bases). The sequenced sample was CD8+ T cells sorted from PBMCs, obtained 5 days after the yellow fever booster vaccination. The TCR sequence derives from a man aged 18-30 years who received the YFV17D yellow fever vaccine. CDR3 sequence (DNA): TGCGCCAGCAGCCAAGATGTATCAGGGGGGAAATACAATGAGCAGTTCTTC. Protein: CASSQDVSGGKYNEQFF.